This T cell receptor (beta chain) originates from a study of T cell repertoires in cytomegalovirus infection. In the study overall: Epitope selection comprised recently identified HLA-C-restricted CMV epitopes and well-studied HLA-B-restricted CMV epitopes. Study findings and constraints: Frequencies of public TCR beta families were cumulated, and this identified carriers of CMV plus the relevant HLA. In two of eight donors, the top clonotype was HLA-C-restricted CMV-specific.

This CDR3 spans 19 amino acids. Germline V CDR1 and CDR2: MNHEY, SVGEGT. The V gene end was trimmed by 2 bases and the J gene end by 1 base; junction bases not matched to a gene: 7. From the reads, TCRdb called clonotypes with MiXCR, one entry per CDR3 protein. The sample consists of 310,000 or so distinct CDR3 sequences, approximately 25% of them appearing once. Concerning this clonotype itself: The antigen remains undetermined.

This chain links TRBV6-2 or TRBV6-3 with TRBJ2-1; 14 bases align to TRBD2. The sequence derives from a human donor in good health (CMV status not recorded). Some clones in this sample may be carry-over from other donors' samples. Here the sequenced sample was cultured PBMCs, taken from culture after CMV antigen stimulation. CDR3 nucleotides: TGTGCCAGCAGTTACGTGGGACTAGCGGGAGATAGGTCCTACAATGAGCAGTTCTTC. Protein sequence: CASSYVGLAGDRSYNEQFF.